The 19 T cell receptor beta chains below come from one sample, sequenced in a study of Graves' ophthalmopathy and Graves' hyperthyroidism. RNA transcripts were the template, and TCR beta CDR3 regions were amplified from them. Following a first-round RT-PCR that used HTBI primers, a second-round multiplex PCR was carried out. TCRdb re-called the multiplex PCR reads with MiXCR, one entry per CDR3 protein. The sample shows about 160,000 distinct CDR3 sequences, approximately 40% of them seen only once. The sequenced material came from peripheral blood. These receptors originate from a young man with Graves' ophthalmopathy.

This clonotype was detected many times. V and J are TRBV2 and TRBJ1-5; a possible D gene is TRBD1 (6 bases). Germline-derived CDR1 and CDR2 are SNHLY and FYNNEI. CDR3 length: 15 amino acids. V shed 3 bases and J shed 4 bases, with 13 bases lying between them. The CDR3 nucleotides read TGTGCCAGCAGTGAGAAGGTAGGGGGTAATCAGCCCCAGCATTTT. This codes for CASSEKVGGNQPQHF.

V gene TRBV7-3 combines with J gene TRBJ2-5, with 8 bases lining up with TRBD2. The germline CDR1 and CDR2 sequences are SGHTA and FQGTGA. The CDR3 spans 15 residues. The V gene end was trimmed by 2 bases and the J gene end by 5 bases; junction bases not matched to a gene: 7. CDR3 sequence: CASSLVGGAVETQYF. CDR3 nucleotide sequence: TGTGCCAGCAGCTTAGTCGGGGGGGCAGTGGAGACCCAGTACTTC.

This chain joins TRBV6-1 and TRBJ2-7; D uncertain. This CDR3 spans 14 amino acids. Germline V lookup: CDR1 MNHNS, CDR2 SASEGT. Trimming pared 3 bases from V and 6 bases from J, leaving 15 bases between. The CDR3 spells CASSDALTGLEQYF. As DNA, the CDR3 is TGTGCCAGCAGTGACGCGCTCACGGGTCTCGAGCAGTACTTC.

This clonotype was seen at least ten times. As DNA, the CDR3 is TGTGCCAGCAGGAGACAGGGGGGCTATGGCTACACCTTC. Amino acids: CASRRQGGYGYTF. The genes are TRBV6-6 and TRBJ1-2; 9 nucleotides match TRBD1. The CDR3 spans 13 residues. Per the germline V gene, CDR1 is MNHNY and CDR2 is SVGAGI (reference sequence). Germline trimming cut 6 bases from V and 4 bases from J; bases unmatched to any gene: 3.

The table lists this clonotype with many counts. The genes are TRBV30 and TRBJ1-5; D is ambiguous. Germline CDR1 reads GTSNPN; CDR2 reads SVGIG (reference sequence). This CDR3 has 13 amino acids. V lost 0 bases to trimming and J lost 1 base, with 4 bases between them. The CDR3 DNA is TGTGCCTGGAGTGTACGGAGCAATCAGCCCCAGCATTTT. Its protein product is CAWSVRSNQPQHF.

This clonotype was seen ten or more times. The gene calls are TRBV24-1 and TRBJ2-5; D remains ambiguous. CDR1 is KGHDR, CDR2 SFDVKD, per germline. Trimming left V 6 bases short and J 1 base short, with 11 bases between. CDR3 length equals 14 residues. In DNA, the CDR3 is TGTGCCACCAGTCCCCGCGGTACCCAAGAGACCCAGTACTTC. Translated: CATSPRGTQETQYF.

Many counts were recorded for this clonotype. The chain combines TRBV7-2 with TRBJ2-7, with 9 bases fitting TRBD2. In germline, CDR1 is SGHTA, CDR2 FQGNSA. The V and J ends lost 2 bases and 5 bases, in that order; junction bases with no gene match: 10. This CDR3 comprises 16 residues. CDR3 region: CASSLLGSGRQNEQYF. The CDR3 DNA reads as TGTGCCAGCAGCTTATTGGGGAGCGGGAGGCAGAACGAGCAGTACTTC.

This clonotype was counted many times. The rearrangement links TRBV7-3 to TRBJ1-1; 7 nucleotides align to TRBD1. From germline, CDR1 is SGHTA and CDR2 FQGTGA. V gave up 4 bases and J gave up 11 bases; unmatched junction bases: 10. The CDR3 spans 13 residues. The CDR3 protein is CASSSRQGEKAFF. The CDR3 coding sequence is TGTGCCAGCAGCTCCCGACAGGGTGAGAAGGCTTTCTTT.

There are many counts of this clonotype. The chain joins TRBV4-2 to TRBJ2-2; TRBD1 matches at 10 bases. The CDR3 runs to 15 residues. CDR1 and CDR2 (germline): LGHNA, YNFKEQ. The J segment lost 6 bases and the V segment lost 10 bases, leaving 11 bases of the junction unmatched. CDR3 in amino acids: CATSTGTGAPGELFF. CDR3 sequence (DNA): TGTGCCACCTCGACCGGGACAGGGGCCCCCGGGGAGCTGTTTTTT.

This chain connects TRBV6-4 to TRBJ2-2; TRBD2 matches 10 bases. The CDR3 is 14 amino acids. V lost 4 bases and J lost 7; bases outside the gene matches: 3. Germline CDR1 is MRHNA and CDR2 is SNTAGT. CDR3 sequence: CASSASGSIGELFF. CDR3 DNA: TGTGCCAGCAGTGCTAGCGGGAGCATCGGGGAGCTGTTTTTT.

The chain employs TRBV5-1 and TRBJ1-2; 7 bases match TRBD1. This CDR3 region has 15 residues. Germline V gives CDR1 SGHRS, CDR2 YFSETQ. With 0 bases clipped from V and 3 bases from J, the junction kept 5 bases outside the gene matches. The CDR3 nucleotides read TGCGCCAGCAGCTTGGGCGGGACAGCAGACTATGGCTACACCTTC. This codes for CASSLGGTADYGYTF.

This clonotype was seen at least ten times. The CDR3 nucleotides are TGTGCCAGCAAGACTTGGGACAAGAACACTGAAGCTTTCTTT. As protein: CASKTWDKNTEAFF. The chain carries TRBV6-2 or TRBV6-3 and TRBJ1-1; a possible D gene is TRBD1 (6 bases). CDR3 length: 14 amino acids. Trimming took 7 bases from V and 1 from J, leaving 13 bases between them. CDR1 is MNHEY, CDR2 SVGEGT, per germline.

This clonotype has at least ten counts. The germline gene is not matched at one end of the junction; a read error may be the cause. This chain joins TRBV19 and TRBJ1-5; 7 bases agree with TRBD1. Germline lookup yields CDR1 LNHDA and CDR2 SQIVND (reference sequence). The CDR3 spans 16 residues. The CDR3 sequence: CASSSVPGQLNRPQHF. CDR3 bases: TGTGCCAGTAGTTCGGTACCGGGACAGCTCAATCGGCCCCAGCATTTT. Based on the CDR3 plus reference TRBV19 and TRBJ1-5, the full variable domain is DGGITQSPKYLFRKEGQNVTLSCEQNLNHDAMYWYRQDPGQGLRLIYYSQIVNDFQKGDIAEGYSVSREKKESFPLTVTSAQKNPTAFYLCASSSVPGQLNRPQHFGDGTRLSIL.

This clonotype occurred many times. V usage is TRBV7-9 and J usage is TRBJ2-7; 10 bases map to TRBD2. CDR3 size: 15 residues. V shed 4 bases, J shed 1 base, and the junction held 4 bases outside the gene matches. CDR1 is SEHNR, CDR2 FQNEAQ, per germline (reference sequence). CDR3 nucleotides: TGTGCCAGCAGCTCCTGGACTAGCGGATCCTACGAGCAGTACTTC. This encodes CASSSWTSGSYEQYF.

J is TRBJ1-5 and V is TRBV28, with 8 positions matching TRBD1. Trimming removed 5 bases from V and 6 bases from J; junction bases left unmatched: 9. The CDR3 spans 15 residues. From germline, CDR1 is MDHEN and CDR2 SYDVKM. CDR3 protein: CASSLRTGRGQPQHF. Written as DNA, the CDR3 is TGTGCCAGCAGTCTGAGGACAGGGAGAGGTCAGCCCCAGCATTTT. Full variable domain (outside the CDR3, taken from reference TRBV28 and TRBJ1-5): DVKVTQSSRYLVKRTGEKVFLECVQDMDHENMFWYRQDPGLGLRLIYFSYDVKMKEKGDIPEGYSVSREKKERFSLILESASTNQTSMYLCASSLRTGRGQPQHFGDGTRLSIL.

The table lists this clonotype with many counts. The chain couples TRBV28 to TRBJ1-1, with D uncertain. The germline V and J ends were trimmed by 6 bases and 1 base, with 12 bases remaining between them. CDR3 size: 14 residues. CDR1 is MDHEN and CDR2 is SYDVKM in the germline V gene. Here the CDR3 reads CASRPIQTNTEAFF. DNA of the CDR3: TGTGCCAGCAGGCCTATACAGACGAACACTGAAGCTTTCTTT.

This clonotype was detected ten times or more. The J gene is TRBJ2-7, the V gene TRBV19; D assignment may be TRBD1 or TRBD2 (5 bases each). Between the trimmed V and J ends, which lost 5 bases and 2 bases, there was a span of 16 bases. There are 15 residues in the CDR3. Germline V lookup: CDR1 LNHDA, CDR2 SQIVND (reference sequence). DNA for the CDR3: TGTGCCAGTAGTGGTGCTTCCGGGACCCCCTACGAGCAGTACTTC. Translated: CASSGASGTPYEQYF.

This clonotype was found many times. V usage is TRBV20-1 and J usage is TRBJ2-5; tentative D call: TRBD1 (6 bases). Germline CDR1 is DFQATT and CDR2 is SNEGSKA (reference sequence). V was shortened by 6 bases and J by 4 bases, with 15 bases between the two germline ends. The CDR3 is 13 residues long. The CDR3 coding sequence is TGCAGTGCCGAACCGGGACATGGAGAGACCCAGTACTTC. It specifies CSAEPGHGETQYF.

This clonotype was seen a few times. The chain combines TRBV6-2 or TRBV6-3 with TRBJ2-7; a possible D gene is TRBD1 (5 bases). The germline V and J ends were trimmed by 6 bases and 0 bases, with 15 bases remaining between them. Germline V gives CDR1 MNHEY, CDR2 SVGEGT. There are 15 residues in the CDR3. The CDR3 reads CASSPRAGTSYEQYF. The CDR3 DNA reads as TGTGCCAGCAGCCCCAGGGCAGGCACCTCCTACGAGCAGTACTTC.